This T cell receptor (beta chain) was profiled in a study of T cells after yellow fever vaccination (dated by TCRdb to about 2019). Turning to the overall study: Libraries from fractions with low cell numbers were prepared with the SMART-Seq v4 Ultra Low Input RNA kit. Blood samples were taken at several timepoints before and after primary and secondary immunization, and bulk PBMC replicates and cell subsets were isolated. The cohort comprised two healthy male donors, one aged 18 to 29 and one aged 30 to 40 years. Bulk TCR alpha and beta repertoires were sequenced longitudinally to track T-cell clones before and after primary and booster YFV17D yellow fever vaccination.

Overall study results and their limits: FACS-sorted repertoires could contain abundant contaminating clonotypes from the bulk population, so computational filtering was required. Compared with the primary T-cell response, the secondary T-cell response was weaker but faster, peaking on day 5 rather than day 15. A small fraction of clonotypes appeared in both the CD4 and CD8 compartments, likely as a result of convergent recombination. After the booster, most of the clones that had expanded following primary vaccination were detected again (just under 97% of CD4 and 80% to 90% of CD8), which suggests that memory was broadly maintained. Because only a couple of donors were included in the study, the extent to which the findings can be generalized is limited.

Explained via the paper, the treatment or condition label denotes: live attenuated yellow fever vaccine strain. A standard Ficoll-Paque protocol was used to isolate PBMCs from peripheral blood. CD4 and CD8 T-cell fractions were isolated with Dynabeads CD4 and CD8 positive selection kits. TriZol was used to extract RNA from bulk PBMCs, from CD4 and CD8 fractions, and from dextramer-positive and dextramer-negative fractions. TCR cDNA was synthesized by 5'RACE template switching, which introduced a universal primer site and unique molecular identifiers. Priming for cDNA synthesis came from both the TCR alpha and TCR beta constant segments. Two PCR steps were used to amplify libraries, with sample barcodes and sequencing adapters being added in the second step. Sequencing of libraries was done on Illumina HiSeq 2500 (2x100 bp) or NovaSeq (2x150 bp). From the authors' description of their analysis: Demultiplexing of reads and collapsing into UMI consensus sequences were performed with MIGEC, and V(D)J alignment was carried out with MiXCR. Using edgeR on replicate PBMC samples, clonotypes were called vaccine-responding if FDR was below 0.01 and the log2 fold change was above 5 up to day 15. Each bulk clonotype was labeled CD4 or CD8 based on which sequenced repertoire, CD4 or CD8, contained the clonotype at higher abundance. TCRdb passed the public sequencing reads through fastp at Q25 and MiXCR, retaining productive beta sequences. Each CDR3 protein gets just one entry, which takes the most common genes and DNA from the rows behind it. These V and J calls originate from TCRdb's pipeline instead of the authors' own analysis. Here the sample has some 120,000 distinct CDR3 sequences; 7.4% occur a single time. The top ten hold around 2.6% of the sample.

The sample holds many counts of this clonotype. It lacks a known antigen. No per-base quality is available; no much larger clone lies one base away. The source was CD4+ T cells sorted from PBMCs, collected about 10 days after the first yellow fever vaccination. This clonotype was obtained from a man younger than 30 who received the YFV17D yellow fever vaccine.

The CDR3 in this case is CASSSLRAGQFF. The bases are TGTGCCAGCAGCTCCCTTCGGGCGGGGCAGTTCTTC. The V and J genes are TRBV12-3 or TRBV12-4 and TRBJ2-1; perhaps TRBD2 is the D gene, with 5 bases matching. There are 12 amino acids in the CDR3, from cysteine to phenylalanine inclusive. Only the CDR3 portion is preserved as DNA: 36 bases, with reading frame beginning at the first base. The junction carries 15 bases between V and J, which are trimmed by 6 bases and 12 bases respectively.